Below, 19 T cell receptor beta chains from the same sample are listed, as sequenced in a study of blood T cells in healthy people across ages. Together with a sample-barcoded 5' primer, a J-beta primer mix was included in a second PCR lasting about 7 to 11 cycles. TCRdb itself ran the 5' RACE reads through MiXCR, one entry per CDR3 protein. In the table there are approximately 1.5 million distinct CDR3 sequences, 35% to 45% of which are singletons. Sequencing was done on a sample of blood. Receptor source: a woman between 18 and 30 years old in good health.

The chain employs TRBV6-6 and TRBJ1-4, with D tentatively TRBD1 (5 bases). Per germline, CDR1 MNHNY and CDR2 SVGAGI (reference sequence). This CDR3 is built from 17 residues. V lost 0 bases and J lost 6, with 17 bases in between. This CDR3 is CASSYSPRHGGDEKLFF. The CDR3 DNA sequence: TGTGCCAGCAGTTACTCACCGAGACACGGGGGGGATGAAAAACTGTTTTTT.

The CDR3 region is CASSLETREINEQFF. For the CDR3, the DNA is TGCGCCAGCAGCTTGGAAACGAGGGAAATCAATGAGCAGTTCTTC. The chain combines TRBV5-1 with TRBJ2-1; possibly TRBD2 for D (5 bases). The length of the CDR3 is 15 residues. Germline V gene lookup returns CDR1 SGHRS and CDR2 YFSETQ. V lost 0 bases to trimming and J lost 6 bases, with 13 bases between them.

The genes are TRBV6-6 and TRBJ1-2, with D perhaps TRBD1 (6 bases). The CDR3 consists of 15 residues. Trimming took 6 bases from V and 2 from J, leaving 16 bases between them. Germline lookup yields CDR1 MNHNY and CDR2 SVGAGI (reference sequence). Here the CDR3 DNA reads TGTGCCAGCAGGGCATTACGGGGGGCAAACTATGGCTACACCTTC. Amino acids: CASRALRGANYGYTF.

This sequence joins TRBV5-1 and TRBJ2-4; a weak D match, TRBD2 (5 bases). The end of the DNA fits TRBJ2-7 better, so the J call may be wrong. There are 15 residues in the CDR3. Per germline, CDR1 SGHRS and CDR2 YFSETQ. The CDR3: CASSLGLAWSYEQYF. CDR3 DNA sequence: TGCGCCAGCAGCTTGGGGCTAGCCTGGTCCTACGAGCAGTACTTC.

As DNA, the CDR3 is TGTGCCAGCAGTGCCCTGGGACTAGCGGGGGGACTCGGCACAGATACGCAGTATTTT. The encoded protein is CASSALGLAGGLGTDTQYF. The chain combines TRBV27 with TRBJ2-3; 15 nucleotides line up with TRBD2. The length of the CDR3 is 19 residues. Germline CDR1 MNHEY, CDR2 SMNVEV (reference sequence). V dropped 5 bases and J dropped 1; count of bases not matched to a gene: 10.

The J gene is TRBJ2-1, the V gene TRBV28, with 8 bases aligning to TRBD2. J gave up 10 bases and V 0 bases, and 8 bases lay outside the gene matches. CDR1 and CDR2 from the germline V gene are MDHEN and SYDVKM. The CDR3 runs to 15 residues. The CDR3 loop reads CASSLWVSGNGEQFF. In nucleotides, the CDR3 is TGTGCCAGCAGTTTATGGGTTAGCGGGAATGGAGAGCAGTTCTTC. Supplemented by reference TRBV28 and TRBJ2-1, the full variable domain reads DVKVTQSSRYLVKRTGEKVFLECVQDMDHENMFWYRQDPGLGLRLIYFSYDVKMKEKGDIPEGYSVSREKKERFSLILESASTNQTSMYLCASSLWVSGNGEQFFGPGTRLTVL.

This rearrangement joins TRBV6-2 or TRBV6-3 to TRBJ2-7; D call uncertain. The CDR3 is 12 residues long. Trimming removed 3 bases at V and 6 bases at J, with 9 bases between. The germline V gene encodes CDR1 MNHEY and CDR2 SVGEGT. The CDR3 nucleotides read TGTGCCAGCAGTTATTTTAGCCGCGAGCAGTACTTC. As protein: CASSYFSREQYF.

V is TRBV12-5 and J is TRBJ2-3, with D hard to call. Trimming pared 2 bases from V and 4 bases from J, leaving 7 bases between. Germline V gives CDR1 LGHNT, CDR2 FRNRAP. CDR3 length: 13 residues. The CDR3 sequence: CASGLPPSDTQYF. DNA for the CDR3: TGTGCTAGTGGTTTGCCACCGTCAGATACGCAGTATTTT.

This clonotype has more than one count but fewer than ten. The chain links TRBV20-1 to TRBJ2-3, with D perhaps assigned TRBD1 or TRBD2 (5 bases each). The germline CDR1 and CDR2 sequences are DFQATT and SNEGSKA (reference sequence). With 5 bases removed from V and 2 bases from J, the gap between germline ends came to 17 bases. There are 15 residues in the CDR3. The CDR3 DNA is TGCAGTGCTTCGTTCGAGGGGACCTTCACAGATACGCAGTATTTT. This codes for CSASFEGTFTDTQYF.

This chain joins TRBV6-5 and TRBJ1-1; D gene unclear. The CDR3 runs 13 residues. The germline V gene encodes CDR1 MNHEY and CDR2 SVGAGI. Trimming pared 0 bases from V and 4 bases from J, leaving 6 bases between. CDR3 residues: CASSYSPFTEAFF. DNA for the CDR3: TGTGCCAGCAGTTACTCCCCGTTCACTGAAGCTTTCTTT.

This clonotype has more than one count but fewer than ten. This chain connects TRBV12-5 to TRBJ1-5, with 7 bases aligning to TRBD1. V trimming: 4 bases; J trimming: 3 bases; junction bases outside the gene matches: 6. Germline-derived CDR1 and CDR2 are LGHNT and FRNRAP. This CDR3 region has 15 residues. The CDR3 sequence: CASGSSTGVNQPQHF. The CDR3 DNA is TGTGCTAGTGGTTCTTCTACAGGGGTCAATCAGCCCCAGCATTTT.

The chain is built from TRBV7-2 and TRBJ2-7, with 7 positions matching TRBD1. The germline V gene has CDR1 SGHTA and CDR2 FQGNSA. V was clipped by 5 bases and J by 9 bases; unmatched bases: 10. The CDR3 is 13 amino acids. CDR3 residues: CASSPGQARAQYF. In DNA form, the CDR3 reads TGTGCCAGCAGCCCAGGACAGGCCCGCGCGCAGTACTTC.

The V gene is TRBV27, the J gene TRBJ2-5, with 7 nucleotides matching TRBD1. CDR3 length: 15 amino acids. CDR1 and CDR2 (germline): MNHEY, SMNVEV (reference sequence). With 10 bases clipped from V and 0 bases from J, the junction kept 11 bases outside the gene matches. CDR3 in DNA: TGTGCCACCTCTCCCGGGACAGTATACCAAGAGACCCAGTACTTC. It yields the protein CATSPGTVYQETQYF.

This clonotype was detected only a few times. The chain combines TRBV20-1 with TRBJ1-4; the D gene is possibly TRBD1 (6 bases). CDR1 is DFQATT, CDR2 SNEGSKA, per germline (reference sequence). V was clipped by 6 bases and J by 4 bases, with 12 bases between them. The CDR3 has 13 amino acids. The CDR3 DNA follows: TGCAGTGCACCGACAGGAATTAATGAAAAACTGTTTTTT. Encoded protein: CSAPTGINEKLFF.

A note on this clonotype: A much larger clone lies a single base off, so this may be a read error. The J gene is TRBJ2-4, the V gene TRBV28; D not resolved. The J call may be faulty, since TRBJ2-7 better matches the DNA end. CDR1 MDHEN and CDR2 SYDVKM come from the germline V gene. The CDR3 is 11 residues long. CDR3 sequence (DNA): TGTGCCAGCCAAATGCATTACGAGCAGTACTTC. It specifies CASQMHYEQYF.

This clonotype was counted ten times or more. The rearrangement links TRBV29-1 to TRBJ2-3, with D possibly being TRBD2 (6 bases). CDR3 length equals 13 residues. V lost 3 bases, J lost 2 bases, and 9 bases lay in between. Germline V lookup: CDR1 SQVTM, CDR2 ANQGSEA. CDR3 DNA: TGCAGCGTTGATGCGGGGACCACAGATACGCAGTATTTT. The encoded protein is CSVDAGTTDTQYF.

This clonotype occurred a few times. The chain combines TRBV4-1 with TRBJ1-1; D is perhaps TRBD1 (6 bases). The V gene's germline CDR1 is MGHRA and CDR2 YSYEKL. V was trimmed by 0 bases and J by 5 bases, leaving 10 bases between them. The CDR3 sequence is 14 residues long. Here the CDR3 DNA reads TGCGCCAGCAGCCAAGATCCGGGGGCTACTGAAGCTTTCTTT. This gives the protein CASSQDPGATEAFF.

This chain's CDR3 is CAWSVRGYEQYF. CDR3 coding DNA: TGTGCCTGGAGTGTCCGCGGCTACGAGCAGTACTTC. This sequence joins TRBV30 and TRBJ2-4; no reliable D call. The J call could be wrong; TRBJ2-7 is a better fit for the DNA end. Germline loops: CDR1 GTSNPN, CDR2 SVGIG (reference sequence). The CDR3 runs 12 residues.

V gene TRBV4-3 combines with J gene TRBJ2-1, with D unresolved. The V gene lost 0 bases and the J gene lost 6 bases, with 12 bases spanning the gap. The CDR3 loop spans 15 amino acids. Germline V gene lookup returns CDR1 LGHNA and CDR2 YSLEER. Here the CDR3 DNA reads TGCGCCAGCAGCCAAGATGAAAGGGTTGGCAATGAGCAGTTCTTC. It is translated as CASSQDERVGNEQFF.